Below, one T cell receptor (beta chain) is given with its context. Trimming stripped 2 bases from V and 5 bases from J, with 16 bases between. The germline V gene encodes CDR1 SGDLS and CDR2 YYNGEE. The length of the CDR3 is 15 residues. The data are from a study of shared clonotypes between healthy human individuals. Using immunoSEQ multiplex PCR, the repertoire was profiled, and TCRdb retains in-frame clones only, with some absent. The top ten clones hold 0.39% of a sample with about 2.3 million clones, more than 85% of them seen once. The TCR was taken from a man younger than 35 in good health. Some clones in this sample may be carry-over from other donors' samples. Sequencing was done on a sample of naive CD4+ T cells from PBMCs. Noted subset: CD45RA+ positively selected. The chain combines TRBV9 with TRBJ2-5; D assignment may be TRBD1 or TRBD2 (5 bases each). CDR3 nucleotides: TGTGCCAGCAGCGTTCTCGGGGACCCTCGGGAGACCCAGTACTTC. This codes for CASSVLGDPRETQYF. Complete variable domain (other parts from reference TRBV9 and TRBJ2-5): DSGVTQTPKHLITATGQRVTLRCSPRSGDLSVYWYQQSLDQGLQFLIQYYNGEERAKGNILERFSAQQFPDLHSELNLSSLELGDSALYFCASSVLGDPRETQYFGPGTRLLVL.